This T cell receptor beta chain was obtained from a study of resident and recirculating memory T cells in vitiligo. Overall study context: Epidermis came from shave biopsies of lesional and nonlesional sites, plus PBMCs. General study findings and limits: Vitiligo lesions lacked a unique dominant clone, and clonality varied.

For this clone: Its cognate antigen is unknown.

This CDR3 is built from 18 residues. Trimming took off 2 bases at V and 0 bases at J, with 20 bases between the two ends. Germline V gene data show CDR1 as MNHNS and CDR2 as SASEGT. Method: immunoSEQ multiplex PCR; TCRdb's copy keeps in-frame clones and lacks some. The table lists roughly 42,000 clones, around nine tenths of them singletons, with 4.5% in the top ten. Stable vitiligo meant no lesion change over the previous 6 months. Confetti depigmentation, marking active vitiligo, was absent in these patients. The sequence came from a male donor with vitiligo. V is TRBV6-1 and J is TRBJ2-7, with a possible D match to TRBD1 (6 bases). Sequenced material: blood. This CDR3 reads CASSETLSGRGGSYEQYF. Written as DNA, the CDR3 is TGTGCCAGCAGTGAAACCCTGTCGGGGAGAGGGGGCTCCTACGAGCAGTACTTC.